These 32 T cell receptor beta chains came from one sample sequenced in a study of blood T cell repertoires in COVID-19. Produced via immunoSEQ multiplex PCR; TCRdb's table is partial and in-frame only. The data contain roughly 290,000 clones, about 85% of them singletons. The sequencing sample was made of peripheral blood. These receptors were obtained from a human donor with COVID-19, enrolled during active disease. The donor label of this sample is uncertain.

The chain employs TRBV5-1 and TRBJ1-2, with unresolved D. The CDR3 length is 14 residues. V was clipped by 1 base and J by 2 bases, with 9 bases between them. Germline values: CDR1 SGHRS, CDR2 YFSETQ. CDR3 sequence reads: CASSLSLANYGYTF. The CDR3 bases are TGCGCCAGCAGCTTGTCTCTAGCCAACTATGGCTACACCTTC.

This clone was seen only once. This chain uses TRBV5-1 with TRBJ1-1, with 9 bases lining up with TRBD1. J gave up 6 bases and V 8 bases, and 11 bases lay outside the gene matches. CDR1 and CDR2 (germline): SGHRS, YFSETQ. This CDR3 spans 14 amino acids. The CDR3 region is CASQRDRVDSEAFF. The CDR3 DNA is TGCGCCAGTCAAAGGGACAGGGTGGATTCTGAAGCTTTCTTT.

The chain has TRBV29-1 and TRBJ2-1; D not resolved. The CDR3 spans 14 residues. Trimming took off 0 bases at V and 4 bases at J, with 10 bases between the two ends. Germline assignment: CDR1 SQVTM and CDR2 ANQGSEA. The CDR3: CSVEDQPGYNEQFF. DNA of the CDR3: TGCAGCGTTGAAGATCAGCCGGGTTACAATGAGCAGTTCTTC.

This sequence joins TRBV6-5 and TRBJ1-2, with TRBD1 matching over 7 bases. The CDR3 length is 14 residues. The V gene's germline CDR1 is MNHEY and CDR2 SVGAGI. V lost 6 bases, J lost 3 bases, and 7 bases stayed unmatched. The CDR3 DNA reads TGTGCCAGCAGCGGGAACAGGGGAGACTATGGCTACACCTTC. Protein sequence: CASSGNRGDYGYTF.

The chain uses TRBV4-2 and TRBJ2-2; TRBD2 matches at 8 bases. Germline CDR1 reads LGHNA; CDR2 reads YNFKEQ. CDR3 length equals 16 residues. The ends lost 4 bases at V and 0 bases at J; junction bases unmatched: 4. CDR3 in amino acids: CASSLRAGANTGELFF. CDR3 DNA: TGTGCCAGCAGCCTTCGAGCGGGAGCGAACACCGGGGAGCTGTTTTTT.

This chain uses TRBV7-9 with TRBJ1-1; TRBD1 is a possible D gene (5 bases). The germline V gene has CDR1 SEHNR and CDR2 FQNEAQ (reference sequence). Trimming removed 6 bases at V and 1 base at J, with 12 bases between. This CDR3 has 14 residues. The CDR3 protein is CASSPQGGNTEAFF. In DNA form, the CDR3 reads TGTGCCAGCAGTCCCCAGGGCGGGAACACTGAAGCTTTCTTT.

V gene TRBV5-4 combines with J gene TRBJ2-4, with D possibly being TRBD1 (6 bases). Germline V gives CDR1 SGHNT, CDR2 YYREEE (reference sequence). V was clipped by 8 bases and J by 6 bases, with 15 bases between them. This CDR3 region has 13 residues. The CDR3 region has the DNA TGTGCCAGTCAGGGGAGAGGCGTAAACATTCAGTACTTC. Protein: CASQGRGVNIQYF.

The V and J genes are TRBV9 and TRBJ1-6; D might be TRBD1 (5 bases). The CDR3 length is 16 residues. CDR1 and CDR2 (germline): SGDLS, YYNGEE. V shed 4 bases and J shed 8 bases, with 19 bases lying between them. In nucleotides, the CDR3 is TGTGCCAGCAGCTCGCCCCCCGTATCCAGGGATTCACCCCTCCACTTT. Translating gives CASSSPPVSRDSPLHF.

This rearrangement joins TRBV5-4 to TRBJ1-1; D may be TRBD1 (5 bases). This CDR3 has 13 residues. The V end lost 3 bases, the J end lost 0 bases, and 6 bases lay between the germline ends. CDR1 and CDR2 from the germline V gene are SGHNT and YYREEE (reference sequence). CDR3 amino acids: CASSSGMNTEAFF. The CDR3, as DNA: TGTGCCAGCAGCTCAGGGATGAACACTGAAGCTTTCTTT.

J is TRBJ2-7 and V is TRBV7-3; 9 bases map to TRBD1. The CDR3 consists of 14 residues. Losses at the gene ends were 5 bases for V and 2 bases for J; bases not matched to a gene: 4. Looked up from germline, CDR1 is SGHTA and CDR2 is FQGTGA. The CDR3 spells CASSPGQGTYEQYF. CDR3 bases: TGTGCCAGCAGCCCCGGACAGGGGACCTACGAGCAGTACTTC.

The rearrangement links TRBV10-3 to TRBJ2-1, with 8 bases matching TRBD1. The CDR3 runs to 13 residues. Germline lookup yields CDR1 ENHRY and CDR2 SYGVKD. V dropped 2 bases and J dropped 10; count of bases not matched to a gene: 4. The CDR3 DNA reads TGTGCCATCAGTGAGGGACAGGGTAGCGAGCAGTTCTTC. Translation gives CAISEGQGSEQFF.

The V and J genes are TRBV7-2 and TRBJ1-1; no reliable D call. CDR3 length: 15 amino acids. V was trimmed by 1 base and J by 1 base, leaving 10 bases between them. Germline-derived CDR1 and CDR2 are SGHTA and FQGNSA. DNA of the CDR3: TGTGCCAGCAGCTTAGGGTCGGGTTGGAACACTGAAGCTTTCTTT. Protein product: CASSLGSGWNTEAFF.

The chain has TRBV19 and TRBJ1-3; TRBD1 matches at 8 bases. Germline CDR1 is LNHDA and CDR2 is SQIVND (reference sequence). V gave up 3 bases and J gave up 2 bases; unmatched junction bases: 9. The CDR3 length is 17 residues. The chain's CDR3 is CASSIFGPGQAGNTIYF. As DNA, the CDR3 is TGTGCCAGTAGTATCTTCGGCCCGGGACAGGCTGGAAACACCATATATTTT. The entire variable domain, with the rest obtained from reference TRBV19 and TRBJ1-3, is as follows: DGGITQSPKYLFRKEGQNVTLSCEQNLNHDAMYWYRQDPGQGLRLIYYSQIVNDFQKGDIAEGYSVSREKKESFPLTVTSAQKNPTAFYLCASSIFGPGQAGNTIYFGEGSWLTVV.

The rearrangement uses TRBV25-1 and TRBJ2-3; TRBD1 might be the D (5 bases). The germline V and J ends were trimmed by 3 bases and 0 bases, with 13 bases remaining between them. CDR1 is MGHDK, CDR2 SYGVNS, per germline. CDR3 length: 16 amino acids. CDR3: CASSDILAGSTDTQYF. The CDR3 nucleotides read TGTGCCAGCAGTGATATATTAGCAGGGAGCACAGATACGCAGTATTTT.

V gene TRBV6-6 combines with J gene TRBJ2-2; a weak D match, TRBD2 (6 bases). Trimming cost V 6 bases and J 0 bases, with 8 bases left between them. The CDR3 has 14 residues. CDR1 is MNHNY and CDR2 is SVGAGI in the germline V gene (reference sequence). In DNA, the CDR3 is TGTGCCAGCAGGGGGGGAGCGAACACCGGGGAGCTGTTTTTT. Encoded protein: CASRGGANTGELFF.

The J gene is TRBJ2-2, the V gene TRBV29-1; 8 bases fit TRBD1. Trimming removed 7 bases from V and 1 base from J; junction bases left unmatched: 2. This CDR3 is 13 amino acids long. Germline V gene sequence: CDR1 SQVTM, CDR2 ANQGSEA. The CDR3 here is CSAGTGNTGELFF. The CDR3 DNA reads as TGCAGCGCTGGGACAGGGAACACCGGGGAGCTGTTTTTT.

V is TRBV4-3 and J is TRBJ1-1, with D perhaps TRBD1 (6 bases). The CDR3 is 15 amino acids. The V gene's germline CDR1 is LGHNA and CDR2 YSLEER. V was cut by 0 bases and J by 0 bases, with 8 bases left in between. The CDR3 sequence is CASSQETGVNTEAFF. The CDR3 nucleotides read TGCGCCAGCAGCCAAGAGACAGGCGTGAACACTGAAGCTTTCTTT.

The chain carries TRBV5-8 and TRBJ1-5; D uncertain. The CDR3 length is 13 residues. The germline V gene has CDR1 SGHTS and CDR2 YDEGEE. Trimming pared 5 bases from V and 9 bases from J, leaving 15 bases between. CDR3 residues: CASSGPGIGPQHF. The CDR3 nucleotides are TGTGCCAGCAGTGGCCCCGGGATCGGGCCCCAGCATTTT.

J is TRBJ2-1 and V is TRBV19, with 15 bases identical to TRBD2. The V and J ends lost 1 base and 7 bases, in that order; junction bases with no gene match: 2. CDR3 length: 16 residues. Looked up from germline, CDR1 is LNHDA and CDR2 is SQIVND (reference sequence). The CDR3, as DNA: TGTGCCAGTAGTATAGCCGGGACTAGCGGGAGGAATGAGCAGTTCTTC. Its protein product is CASSIAGTSGRNEQFF.

A few counts support this clone. The chain has TRBV9 and TRBJ2-1; 9 bases fit TRBD2. CDR3 length: 17 residues. Germline trimming cut 0 bases from V and 3 bases from J; bases unmatched to any gene: 7. CDR1 is SGDLS, CDR2 YYNGEE, per germline. The chain's CDR3 is CASSVGVLAGFYNEQFF. The DNA for the CDR3 is TGTGCCAGCAGCGTAGGAGTTCTAGCGGGATTCTACAATGAGCAGTTCTTC.

V is TRBV5-4 and J is TRBJ2-2; TRBD2 aligns across 8 bases. CDR1 is SGHNT and CDR2 is YYREEE in the germline V gene (reference sequence). CDR3 length: 16 amino acids. Germline trimming cut 0 bases from V and 4 bases from J; bases unmatched to any gene: 5. CDR3 region: CASSLEDGRVTGELFF. The CDR3 bases are TGTGCCAGCAGCTTGGAAGACGGGAGGGTCACCGGGGAGCTGTTTTTT.

This chain joins TRBV27 and TRBJ2-3; D is possibly TRBD2 (6 bases). The CDR3 totals 16 residues. Looked up from germline, CDR1 is MNHEY and CDR2 is SMNVEV (reference sequence). The germline V and J ends were trimmed by 2 bases and 1 base, with 13 bases remaining between them. This CDR3 reads CASSLGGTARTDTQYF. In DNA, the CDR3 is TGTGCCAGCAGTTTAGGGGGGACGGCTCGCACAGATACGCAGTATTTT.

This clone has just one count. The chain joins TRBV13 to TRBJ2-1, with 9 positions matching TRBD1. The J segment lost 8 bases and the V segment lost 3 bases, leaving 5 bases of the junction unmatched. This CDR3 spans 14 amino acids. In germline, CDR1 is PRHDT, CDR2 FYEKMQ (reference sequence). The CDR3 sequence is CASSFLQGAYEQFF. Written as DNA, the CDR3 is TGTGCCAGCAGCTTTTTACAGGGGGCTTATGAGCAGTTCTTC. The variable domain in full, with the rest retrieved from reference TRBV13 and TRBJ2-1, is AAGVIQSPRHLIKEKRETATLKCYPIPRHDTVYWYQQGPGQDPQFLISFYEKMQSDKGSIPDRFSAQQFSDYHSELNMSSLELGDSALYFCASSFLQGAYEQFFGPGTRLTVL.

The chain's CDR3 is CASSERGDRDEQYF. The CDR3 coding sequence is TGTGCCAGCAGTGAAAGGGGGGACAGGGACGAGCAGTACTTC. V usage is TRBV6-1 and J usage is TRBJ2-7, with 9 positions matching TRBD1. CDR1 is MNHNS and CDR2 is SASEGT in the germline V gene. CDR3 size: 14 residues. Trimming at V came to 2 bases and at J to 5 bases, leaving 4 bases not matched to a gene.

V and J are TRBV7-6 and TRBJ1-5, with 8 bases lining up with TRBD1. The CDR3 runs to 14 residues. V trimming: 5 bases; J trimming: 3 bases; junction bases outside the gene matches: 3. CDR1 is SGHVS, CDR2 FNYEAQ, per germline. The CDR3 spells CASSRQGNNQPQHF. In nucleotides, the CDR3 is TGTGCCAGCAGCCGACAGGGGAACAATCAGCCCCAGCATTTT. The full variable domain, its missing parts supplied by reference TRBV7-6 and TRBJ1-5, is GAGVSQSPRYKVTKRGQDVALRCDPISGHVSLYWYRQALGQGPEFLTYFNYEAQQDKSGLPNDRFSAERPEGSISTLTIQRTEQRDSAMYRCASSRQGNNQPQHFGDGTRLSIL.

This chain links TRBV19 with TRBJ2-5, with D possibly TRBD1 on 6 matching bases. Germline CDR1 reads LNHDA; CDR2 reads SQIVND (reference sequence). The CDR3 contains 15 residues. The V gene lost 9 bases and the J gene lost 1 base, with 18 bases spanning the gap. CDR3 sequence (DNA): TGTGCCAGCAATACGGGCAGGGGTGGCCAAGAGACCCAGTACTTC. It yields the protein CASNTGRGGQETQYF.

The rearrangement links TRBV6-5 to TRBJ1-1, with D maybe TRBD1 (6 bases). Between the trimmed V and J ends, which lost 2 bases and 1 base, there was a span of 8 bases. The CDR3 is made up of 14 amino acids. Germline CDR1 MNHEY, CDR2 SVGAGI. The CDR3 loop reads CASSYPGENTEAFF. The CDR3 DNA is TGTGCCAGCAGTTACCCAGGGGAGAACACTGAAGCTTTCTTT.

The chain carries TRBV10-2 and TRBJ1-1; 8 bases fit TRBD1. Germline CDR1 reads WSHSY; CDR2 reads SAAADI. CDR3 size: 12 residues. The trim removed 8 bases at V and 5 bases at J, leaving 4 bases unmatched. CDR3 sequence (DNA): TGCGCCAGCTGGGACAGGTATACTGAAGCTTTCTTT. Translating it yields CASWDRYTEAFF.

This rearrangement joins TRBV6-5 to TRBJ1-1; 8 bases match TRBD1. V lost 7 bases, J lost 1 base, and 5 bases stayed unmatched. CDR1 is MNHEY, CDR2 SVGAGI, per germline. The CDR3 length is 14 residues. As DNA, the CDR3 is TGTGCCAGCATCGCCGGGACAGGGAACACTGAAGCTTTCTTT. It codes for CASIAGTGNTEAFF.

This sequence joins TRBV19 and TRBJ2-7; the match to TRBD1 covers 9 bases. Looked up from germline, CDR1 is LNHDA and CDR2 is SQIVND (reference sequence). CDR3 length equals 15 residues. Trimming at V came to 6 bases and at J to 4 bases, leaving 10 bases not matched to a gene. The CDR3, as DNA: TGTGCCAGTAGGAACATCCGGGACAGGGCGTACGAGCAGTACTTC. Its protein product is CASRNIRDRAYEQYF.

This chain links TRBV10-3 with TRBJ1-3; D is undetermined. CDR3 length equals 12 residues. Germline CDR1 and CDR2: ENHRY and SYGVKD. The germline V and J ends were trimmed by 6 bases and 8 bases, with 11 bases remaining between them. In DNA, the CDR3 is TGTGCCATCAGCGCCTTCGGGGACACCATATATTTT. It specifies CAISAFGDTIYF.

The chain couples TRBV28 to TRBJ1-1; 9 bases are a match to TRBD1. Germline assignment: CDR1 MDHEN and CDR2 SYDVKM. The CDR3 consists of 14 residues. The junction had 4 bases not matched to a gene; V was cut back by 5 bases and J by 3 bases. CDR3 DNA sequence: TGTGCCAGCAGTCGGGACAGGGCCCACACTGAAGCTTTCTTT. Encoded protein: CASSRDRAHTEAFF.